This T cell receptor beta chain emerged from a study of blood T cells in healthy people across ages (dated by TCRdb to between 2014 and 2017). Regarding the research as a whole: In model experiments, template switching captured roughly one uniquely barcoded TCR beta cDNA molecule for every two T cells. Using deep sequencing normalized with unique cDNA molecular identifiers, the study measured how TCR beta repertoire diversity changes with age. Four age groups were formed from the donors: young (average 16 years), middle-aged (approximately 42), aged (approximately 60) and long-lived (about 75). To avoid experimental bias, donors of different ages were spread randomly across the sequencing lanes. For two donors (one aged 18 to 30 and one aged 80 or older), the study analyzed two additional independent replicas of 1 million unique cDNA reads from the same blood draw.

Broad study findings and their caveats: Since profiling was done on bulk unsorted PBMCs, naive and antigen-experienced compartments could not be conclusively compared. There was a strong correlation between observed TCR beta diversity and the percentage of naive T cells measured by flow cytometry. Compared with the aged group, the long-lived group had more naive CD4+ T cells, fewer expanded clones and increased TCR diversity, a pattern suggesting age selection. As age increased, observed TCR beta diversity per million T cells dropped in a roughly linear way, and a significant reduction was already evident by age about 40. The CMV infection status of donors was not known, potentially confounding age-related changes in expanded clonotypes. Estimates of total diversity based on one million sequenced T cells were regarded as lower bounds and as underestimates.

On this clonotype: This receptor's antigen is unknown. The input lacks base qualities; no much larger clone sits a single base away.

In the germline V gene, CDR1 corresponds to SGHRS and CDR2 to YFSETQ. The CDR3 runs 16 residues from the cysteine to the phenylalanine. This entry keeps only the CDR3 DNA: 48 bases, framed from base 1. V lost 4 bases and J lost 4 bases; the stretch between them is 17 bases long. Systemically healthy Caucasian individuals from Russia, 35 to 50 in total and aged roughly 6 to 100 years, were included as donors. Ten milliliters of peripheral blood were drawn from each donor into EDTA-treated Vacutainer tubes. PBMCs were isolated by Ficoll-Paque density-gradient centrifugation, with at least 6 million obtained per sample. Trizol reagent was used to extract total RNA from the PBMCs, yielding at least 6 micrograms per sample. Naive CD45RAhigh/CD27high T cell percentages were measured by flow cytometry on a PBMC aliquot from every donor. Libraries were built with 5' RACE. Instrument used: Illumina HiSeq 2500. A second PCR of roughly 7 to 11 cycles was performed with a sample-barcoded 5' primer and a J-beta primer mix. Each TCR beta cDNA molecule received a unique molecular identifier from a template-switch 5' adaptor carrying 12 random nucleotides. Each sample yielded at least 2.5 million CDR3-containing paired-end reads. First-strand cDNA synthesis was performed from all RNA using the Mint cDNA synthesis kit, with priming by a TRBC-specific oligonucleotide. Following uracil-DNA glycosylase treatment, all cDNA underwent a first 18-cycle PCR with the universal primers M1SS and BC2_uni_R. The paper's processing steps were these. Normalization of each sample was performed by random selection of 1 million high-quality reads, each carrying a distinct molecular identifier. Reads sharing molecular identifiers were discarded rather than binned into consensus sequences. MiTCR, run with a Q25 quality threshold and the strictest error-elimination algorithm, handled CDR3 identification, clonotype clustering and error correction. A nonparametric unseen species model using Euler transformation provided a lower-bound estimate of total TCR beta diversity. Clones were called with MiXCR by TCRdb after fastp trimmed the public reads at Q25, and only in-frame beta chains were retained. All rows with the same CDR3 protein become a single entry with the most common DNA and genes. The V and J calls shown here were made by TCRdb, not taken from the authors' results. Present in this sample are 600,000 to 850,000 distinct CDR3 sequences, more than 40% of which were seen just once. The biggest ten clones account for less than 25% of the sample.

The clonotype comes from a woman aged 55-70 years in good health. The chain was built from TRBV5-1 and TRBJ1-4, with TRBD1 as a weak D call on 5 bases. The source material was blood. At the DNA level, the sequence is TGCGCCAGCAGCGCTTCACCAGGGACCGGTAATGAAAAACTGTTTTTT. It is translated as CASSASPGTGNEKLFF.